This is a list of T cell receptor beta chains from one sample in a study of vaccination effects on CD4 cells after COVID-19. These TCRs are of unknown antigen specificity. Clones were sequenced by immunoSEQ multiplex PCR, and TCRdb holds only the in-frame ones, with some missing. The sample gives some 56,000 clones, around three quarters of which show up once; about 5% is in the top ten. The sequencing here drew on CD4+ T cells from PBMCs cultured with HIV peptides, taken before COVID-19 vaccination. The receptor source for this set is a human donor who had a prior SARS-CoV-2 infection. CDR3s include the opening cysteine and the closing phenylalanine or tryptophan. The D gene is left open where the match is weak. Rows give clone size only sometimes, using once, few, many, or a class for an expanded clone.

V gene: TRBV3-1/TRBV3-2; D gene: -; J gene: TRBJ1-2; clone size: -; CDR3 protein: CASSQEGANGYTF; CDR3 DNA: TGTGCCAGCAGCCAAGAGGGGGCTAATGGCTACACCTTC
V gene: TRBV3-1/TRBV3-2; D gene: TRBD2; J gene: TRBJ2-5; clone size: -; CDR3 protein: CASSLYSGGAGETQYF; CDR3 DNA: TGTGCCAGCAGCCTCTATAGCGGGGGGGCCGGAGAGACCCAGTACTTC
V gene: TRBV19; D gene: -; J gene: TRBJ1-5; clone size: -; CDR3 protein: CASSGINSNQPQHF; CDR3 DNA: TGTGCCAGTAGTGGAATAAATAGCAATCAGCCCCAGCATTTT
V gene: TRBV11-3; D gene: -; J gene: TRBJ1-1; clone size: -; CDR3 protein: CASSFRGNTEAFF; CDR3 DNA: TGTGCCAGCAGCTTTCGGGGGAACACTGAAGCTTTCTTT
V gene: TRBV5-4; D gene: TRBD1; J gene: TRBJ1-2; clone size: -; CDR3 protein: CASSRTGVDYGYTF; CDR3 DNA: TGTGCCAGCAGCCGCACAGGGGTCGACTATGGCTACACCTTC
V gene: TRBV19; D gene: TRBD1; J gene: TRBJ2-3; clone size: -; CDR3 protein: CASSIRDRLTDTQYF; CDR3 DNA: TGTGCCAGTAGTATCAGGGACAGATTAACAGATACGCAGTATTTT
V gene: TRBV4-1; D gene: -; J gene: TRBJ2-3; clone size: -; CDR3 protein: CATRGGRTAGADTQYF; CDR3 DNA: TGCGCCACCCGGGGCGGCAGGACGGCTGGGGCAGATACGCAGTATTTT
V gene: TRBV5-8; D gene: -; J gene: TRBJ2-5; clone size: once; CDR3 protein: CASSLVRIQETQYF; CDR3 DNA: TGTGCCAGCAGCTTGGTGAGGATTCAAGAGACCCAGTACTTC
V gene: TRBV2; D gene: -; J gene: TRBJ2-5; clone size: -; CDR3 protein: CASSSQGETQYF; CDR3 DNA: TGTGCCAGCAGCTCCCAGGGGGAGACCCAGTACTTC
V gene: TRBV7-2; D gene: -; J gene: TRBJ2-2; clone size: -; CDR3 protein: CASSLLVNTGELFF; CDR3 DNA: TGTGCCAGCAGCTTACTCGTGAACACCGGGGAGCTGTTTTTT
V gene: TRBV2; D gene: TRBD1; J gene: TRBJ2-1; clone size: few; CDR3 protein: CASSPQGASYNEQFF; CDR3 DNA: TGTGCCAGCAGCCCACAGGGGGCATCGTACAATGAGCAGTTCTTC
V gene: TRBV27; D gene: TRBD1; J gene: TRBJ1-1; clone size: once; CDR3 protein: CASSTTGDTEAFF; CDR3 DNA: TGTGCCAGCAGTACCACAGGGGACACTGAAGCTTTCTTT
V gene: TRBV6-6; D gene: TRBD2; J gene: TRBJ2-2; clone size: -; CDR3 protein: CATQGASGGAGELFF; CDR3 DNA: TGTGCCACCCAGGGGGCTAGCGGGGGGGCCGGGGAGCTGTTTTTT
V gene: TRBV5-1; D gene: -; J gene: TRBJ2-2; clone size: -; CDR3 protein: CASSRTRGADGELFF; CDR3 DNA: TGCGCCAGCAGCAGGACTAGGGGGGCGGACGGGGAGCTGTTTTTT
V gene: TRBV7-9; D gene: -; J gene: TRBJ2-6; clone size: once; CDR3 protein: CASRLDRSGANVLTF; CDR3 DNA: TGTGCCAGCAGGCTCGACAGATCTGGGGCCAACGTCCTGACTTTC
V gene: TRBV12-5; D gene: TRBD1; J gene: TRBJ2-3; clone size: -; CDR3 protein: CASGIRGQTLTDTQYF; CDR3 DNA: TGTGCTAGTGGCATAAGGGGACAGACCCTCACAGATACGCAGTATTTT
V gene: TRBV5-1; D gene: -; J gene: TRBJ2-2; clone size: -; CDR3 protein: CASSFLGGGTGELFF; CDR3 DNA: TGCGCCAGCAGCTTTTTAGGGGGAGGCACCGGGGAGCTGTTTTTT
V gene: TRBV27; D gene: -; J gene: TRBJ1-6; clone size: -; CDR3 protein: CASSLLAGSYNSPLHF; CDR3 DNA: TGTGCCAGCAGTTTACTTGCGGGATCCTATAATTCACCCCTCCACTTT
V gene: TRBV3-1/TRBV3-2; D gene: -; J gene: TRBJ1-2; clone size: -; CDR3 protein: CASSQLPSVGGYTF; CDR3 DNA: TGTGCCAGCAGCCAACTCCCTTCGGTCGGTGGCTACACCTTC
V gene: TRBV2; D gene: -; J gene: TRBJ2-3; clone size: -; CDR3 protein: CATGLTWDTQYF; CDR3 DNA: TGTGCCACCGGACTAACCTGGGATACGCAGTATTTT
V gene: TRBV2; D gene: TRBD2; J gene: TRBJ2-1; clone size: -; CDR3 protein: CAIKPLGSGSYNEQFF; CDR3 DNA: TGTGCCATCAAACCCCTAGGGAGCGGGAGCTACAATGAGCAGTTCTTC
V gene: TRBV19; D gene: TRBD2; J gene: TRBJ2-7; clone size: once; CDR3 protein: CASSRNPLLAGGPSYEQYF; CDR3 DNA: TGTGCCAGTAGCCGTAACCCTCTACTAGCGGGAGGACCTTCCTACGAGCAGTACTTC
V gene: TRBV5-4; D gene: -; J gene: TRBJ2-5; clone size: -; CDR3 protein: CASSLDPGQETQYF; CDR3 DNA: TGTGCCAGCAGCTTGGACCCCGGGCAAGAGACCCAGTACTTC
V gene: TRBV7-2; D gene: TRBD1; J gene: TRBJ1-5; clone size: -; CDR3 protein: CASSAGQRQPQHF; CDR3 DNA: TGTGCCAGCAGCGCGGGACAGAGGCAGCCCCAGCATTTT
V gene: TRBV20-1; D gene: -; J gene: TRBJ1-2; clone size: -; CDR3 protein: CSAEIRGGYTF; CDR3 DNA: TGCAGTGCCGAAATAAGGGGTGGCTACACCTTC
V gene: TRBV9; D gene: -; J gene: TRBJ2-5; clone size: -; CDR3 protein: CASSKRPVPYQETQYF; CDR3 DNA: TGTGCCAGCAGCAAACGACCAGTTCCGTACCAAGAGACCCAGTACTTC
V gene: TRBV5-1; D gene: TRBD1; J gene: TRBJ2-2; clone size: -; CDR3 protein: CASSQTTGVTGELFF; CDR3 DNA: TGCGCCAGCAGCCAGACGACAGGGGTCACCGGGGAGCTGTTTTTT
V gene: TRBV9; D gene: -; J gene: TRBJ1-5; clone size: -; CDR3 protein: CASSEDVRNQPQHF; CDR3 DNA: TGTGCCAGCAGCGAGGACGTCCGCAATCAGCCCCAGCATTTT
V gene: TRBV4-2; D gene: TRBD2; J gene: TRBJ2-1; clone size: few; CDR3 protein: CASSQATSEAYNEQFF; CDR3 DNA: TGTGCCAGCAGCCAAGCAACTAGCGAGGCCTACAATGAGCAGTTCTTC
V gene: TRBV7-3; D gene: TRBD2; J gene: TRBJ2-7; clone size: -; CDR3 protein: CASSLTGGYEQYF; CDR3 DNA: TGTGCCAGCAGCTTAACGGGGGGGTACGAGCAGTACTTC
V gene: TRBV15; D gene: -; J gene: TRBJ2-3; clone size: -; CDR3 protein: CATSRGGAFLMMDTQYF; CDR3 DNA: TGTGCCACCAGCAGAGGTGGTGCTTTCTTGATGATGGATACGCAGTATTTT
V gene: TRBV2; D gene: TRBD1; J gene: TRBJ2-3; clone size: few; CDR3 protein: CASSNDRVADTQYF; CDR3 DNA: TGTGCCAGCAGTAACGACAGGGTGGCAGATACGCAGTATTTT
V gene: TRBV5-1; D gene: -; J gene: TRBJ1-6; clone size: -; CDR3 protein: CASSLEGRETLHF; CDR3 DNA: TGCGCCAGCAGCTTGGAGGGCCGGGAAACCCTCCACTTT
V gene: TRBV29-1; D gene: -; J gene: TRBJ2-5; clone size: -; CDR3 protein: CSVVPPQETQYF; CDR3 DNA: TGCAGCGTTGTGCCCCCCCAAGAGACCCAGTACTTC
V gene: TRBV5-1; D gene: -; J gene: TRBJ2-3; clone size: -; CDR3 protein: CASSPSSATSTDTQYF; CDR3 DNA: TGCGCCAGCAGCCCCTCCTCAGCGACTAGCACAGATACGCAGTATTTT
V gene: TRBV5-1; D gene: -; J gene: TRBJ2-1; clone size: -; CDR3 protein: CASSLVTVFDKNEQFF; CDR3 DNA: TGCGCCAGCAGCTTGGTGACAGTGTTCGATAAGAATGAGCAGTTCTTC
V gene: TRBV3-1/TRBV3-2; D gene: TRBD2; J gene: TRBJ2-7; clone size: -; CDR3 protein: CASSQGLMTASGIYEQYF; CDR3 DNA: TGTGCCAGCAGCCAAGGTCTGATGACGGCTAGCGGCATCTACGAGCAGTACTTC
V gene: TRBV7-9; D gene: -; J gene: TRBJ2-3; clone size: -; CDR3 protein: CASSLTVTQYF; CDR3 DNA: TGTGCCAGCAGCCTGACAGTTACGCAGTATTTT
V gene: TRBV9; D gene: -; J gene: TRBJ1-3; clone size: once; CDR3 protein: CASRTGLTGNTIYF; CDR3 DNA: TGTGCCAGCAGAACAGGGTTGACTGGAAACACCATATATTTT
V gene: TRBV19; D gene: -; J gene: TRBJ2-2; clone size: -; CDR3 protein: CASALGGAGTGELFF; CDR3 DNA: TGTGCCAGTGCTCTGGGGGGCGCAGGGACCGGGGAGCTGTTTTTT
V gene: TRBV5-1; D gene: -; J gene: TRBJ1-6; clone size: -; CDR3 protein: CASSLDAMGYNSPLHF; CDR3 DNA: TGCGCCAGCAGCTTGGACGCCATGGGATATAATTCACCCCTCCACTTT
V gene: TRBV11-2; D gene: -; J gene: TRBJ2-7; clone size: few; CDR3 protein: CASSFAGQPYEQYF; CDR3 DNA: TGTGCCAGCAGCTTCGCGGGACAGCCCTACGAGCAGTACTTC
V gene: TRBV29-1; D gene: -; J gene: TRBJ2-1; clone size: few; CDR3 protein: CSAFRVGNEQFF; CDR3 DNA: TGCAGCGCCTTCCGGGTCGGCAATGAGCAGTTCTTC
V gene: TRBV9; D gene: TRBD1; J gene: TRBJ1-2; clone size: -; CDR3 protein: CASSGVTGRYGYTF; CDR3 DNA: TGTGCCAGCAGCGGAGTGACAGGGCGCTATGGCTACACCTTC
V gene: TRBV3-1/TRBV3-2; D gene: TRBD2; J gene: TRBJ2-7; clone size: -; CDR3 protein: CASSQAGTSVCF; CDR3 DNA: TGTGCCAGCAGCCAAGCCGGGACTAGTGTTTGCTTC
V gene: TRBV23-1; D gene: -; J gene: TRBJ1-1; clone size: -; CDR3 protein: CASSQPDGPSVNTEAFF; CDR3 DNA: TGCGCCAGCAGTCAACCGGACGGACCAAGTGTGAACACTGAAGCTTTCTTT
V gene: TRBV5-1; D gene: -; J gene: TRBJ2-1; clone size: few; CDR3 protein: CASSLGPNNEQFF; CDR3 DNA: TGCGCCAGCAGCTTGGGACCAAACAATGAGCAGTTCTTC
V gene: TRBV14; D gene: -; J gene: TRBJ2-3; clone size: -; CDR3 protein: CASSQDGWLVTDTQYF; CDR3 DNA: TGTGCCAGCAGCCAAGACGGGTGGCTCGTCACAGATACGCAGTATTTT
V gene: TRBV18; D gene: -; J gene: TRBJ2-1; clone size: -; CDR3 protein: CASSPKHLGTYNEQFF; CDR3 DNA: TGTGCCAGCTCACCAAAACACTTGGGAACCTACAATGAGCAGTTCTTC
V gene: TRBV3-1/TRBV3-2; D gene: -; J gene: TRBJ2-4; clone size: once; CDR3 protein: CASSRGLQGGIQYF; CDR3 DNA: TGTGCCAGCAGCCGAGGTCTCCAGGGCGGCATTCAGTACTTC
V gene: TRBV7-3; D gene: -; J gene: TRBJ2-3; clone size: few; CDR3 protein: CASSSPGGGKTDTQYF; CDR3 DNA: TGTGCCAGCAGCTCCCCAGGTGGGGGGAAAACAGATACGCAGTATTTT